What follows are 16 T cell receptor beta chains derived from one specimen sequenced in a study of T cells after posttransplantation cyclophosphamide. Measured with immunoSEQ multiplex PCR; TCRdb has only the in-frame clones, and not every one. The sample holds tens of thousands of clones, and no clone turns up only once. A marrow graft followed busulfan-fludarabine conditioning, with cyclophosphamide on days +3 and +4. The sample here was PBMCs, taken after allogeneic stem cell transplant with posttransplant cyclophosphamide. The receptors stem from a male patient aged 18 to 35 who received an allogeneic stem cell transplant from a related donor, was CMV-positive, and had no GVHD. Some T cells may be the graft donor's.

This clone was seen many times. The J gene is TRBJ2-1, the V gene TRBV27, with 9 nucleotides matching TRBD2. The ends lost 5 bases at V and 4 bases at J; junction bases unmatched: 12. The CDR3 consists of 17 residues. Germline V gene sequence: CDR1 MNHEY, CDR2 SMNVEV (reference sequence). CDR3: CASSPRTSAYIYNEQFF. The CDR3 DNA reads as TGTGCCAGCAGTCCCAGGACTAGCGCCTATATATACAATGAGCAGTTCTTC.

This clone occurred many times. The V call is TRBV28, the J call TRBJ2-7; TRBD2 matches 8 bases. The CDR3 runs 15 residues. Germline V gene sequence: CDR1 MDHEN, CDR2 SYDVKM. V dropped 0 bases and J dropped 2; count of bases not matched to a gene: 3. CDR3 in amino acids: CASSLWGTRAYEQYF. CDR3 DNA: TGTGCCAGCAGTTTATGGGGGACTAGGGCCTACGAGCAGTACTTC.

This clone was seen repeatedly, ten times or more. The chain recombines TRBV2 with TRBJ2-1, with a tentative D call TRBD1 (5 bases). The V end lost 7 bases, the J end lost 9 bases, and 22 bases lay between the germline ends. This CDR3 is built from 15 residues. Per the germline V gene, CDR1 is SNHLY and CDR2 is FYNNEI. CDR3 coding DNA: TGTGCCAGCATCTCCCACGGCCTCGATACAGGTGAGCAGTTCTTC. Amino acid sequence: CASISHGLDTGEQFF.

At least ten counts were recorded for this clone. In nucleotides, the CDR3 is TGTGCCAGCAGCTTGACAGCGGGGGGCCGCACAGATACGCAGTATTTT. It translates to CASSLTAGGRTDTQYF. This chain connects TRBV5-6 to TRBJ2-3; TRBD2 agrees at 9 bases. The germline V gene encodes CDR1 SGHDT and CDR2 YYEEEE. With 1 base clipped from V and 1 base from J, the junction kept 4 bases outside the gene matches. This CDR3 contains 16 residues.

The sample holds many counts of this clone. This chain uses TRBV7-3 with TRBJ1-2, with 10 nucleotides matching TRBD1. The germline V gene encodes CDR1 SGHTA and CDR2 FQGTGA. This CDR3 contains 14 residues. Losses at the gene ends were 6 bases for V and 5 bases for J; bases not matched to a gene: 6. CDR3 sequence (DNA): TGTGCCAGCAGTTCTACGGGACAGGGGTATGGCTACACCTTC. The encoded protein is CASSSTGQGYGYTF.

This clone was observed many times. The gene calls are TRBV5-1 and TRBJ1-5, with TRBD1 identical over 10 bases. The germline V gene has CDR1 SGHRS and CDR2 YFSETQ. The trim removed 4 bases at V and 4 bases at J, leaving 2 bases unmatched. CDR3 length equals 14 residues. CDR3 region: CASSQGQGNQPQHF. Here the CDR3 DNA reads TGCGCCAGCAGCCAGGGACAGGGGAATCAGCCCCAGCATTTT.

The table lists this clone with a few counts. Possible read error: a much larger clone is one base away. The chain links TRBV6-5 to TRBJ2-7, with a weak D call TRBD1 (6 bases). CDR3 length equals 13 residues. In germline, CDR1 is MNHEY, CDR2 SVGAGI. With 5 bases removed from V and 6 bases from J, the gap between germline ends came to 14 bases. The CDR3 nucleotides read TGTGCCAGCAGTGGACAGAGGAAGGTCGAGCAGTACTTC. It encodes CASSGQRKVEQYF.

The sample holds many counts of this clone. The chain recombines TRBV6-1 with TRBJ2-5; the match to TRBD1 covers 8 bases. Germline values: CDR1 MNHNS, CDR2 SASEGT. This CDR3 spans 15 amino acids. V trimming: 9 bases; J trimming: 3 bases; junction bases outside the gene matches: 12. CDR3 in DNA: TGTGCCAGTGTATACAGGGGGGCCAAGAAAGAGACCCAGTACTTC. This codes for CASVYRGAKKETQYF.

Many counts were recorded for this clone. The chain joins TRBV15 to TRBJ1-3, with D possibly matching TRBD1 (5 bases). Germline CDR1 is LNHNV and CDR2 is YYDKDF (reference sequence). The CDR3 loop spans 16 amino acids. V gave up 0 bases and J gave up 0 bases, with 9 bases separating them. The CDR3 protein is CATSRDTQGSGNTIYF. The CDR3 DNA follows: TGTGCCACCAGCAGAGATACTCAGGGCTCTGGAAACACCATATATTTT.

The V and J genes are TRBV28 and TRBJ2-5; tentatively, D is TRBD2 (7 bases). CDR1 and CDR2 from the germline V gene are MDHEN and SYDVKM. The length of the CDR3 is 14 residues. V was pared by 6 bases and J by 5 bases, with 16 bases between. CDR3 bases: TGTGCCAGCAGGAGGGGGGGGGCAGGGGAGACCCAGTACTTC. The encoded protein is CASRRGGAGETQYF.

Ten or more counts support this clone. The chain combines TRBV10-3 with TRBJ2-2, with 10 bases lining up with TRBD1. CDR1 is ENHRY, CDR2 SYGVKD, per germline. This CDR3 is 14 amino acids long. The ends lost 8 bases at V and 6 bases at J; junction bases unmatched: 6. This CDR3 reads CAIRDRGGSGELFF. CDR3 coding DNA: TGTGCCATCCGGGACAGGGGAGGATCCGGGGAGCTGTTTTTT.

This clone was observed at least ten times. The chain has TRBV11-2 and TRBJ2-7; no reliable D call. V was trimmed by 1 base and J by 5 bases, leaving 15 bases between them. The CDR3 totals 15 residues. CDR1 SGHAT and CDR2 FQNNGV come from the germline V gene. The CDR3 protein is CASSLVKVGQDEQYF. CDR3 nucleotide sequence: TGTGCCAGCAGCTTAGTGAAGGTCGGTCAGGACGAGCAGTACTTC.

This clone was recorded at least ten times. This chain joins TRBV2 and TRBJ1-2, with 7 bases lining up with TRBD1. This CDR3 contains 15 residues. CDR1 is SNHLY, CDR2 FYNNEI, per germline. With 1 base clipped from V and 4 bases from J, the junction kept 6 bases outside the gene matches. The DNA of the CDR3 is TGTGCCAGCAGTGAAGAACAGGGGTTTACCTATGGCTACACCTTC. It specifies CASSEEQGFTYGYTF.

This clone has at least ten counts. The chain couples TRBV19 to TRBJ2-3; the match to TRBD2 covers 11 bases. The junction had 8 bases not matched to a gene; V was cut back by 3 bases and J by 6 bases. The V gene's germline CDR1 is LNHDA and CDR2 SQIVND (reference sequence). This CDR3 has 16 residues. The CDR3 DNA sequence: TGTGCCAGTAGTATGGCGACTAGCGGGGTATTCGATACGCAGTATTTT. It codes for CASSMATSGVFDTQYF.

This clone was detected many times. The chain is built from TRBV9 and TRBJ2-7, with a tentative D call TRBD1 (5 bases). The germline V and J ends were trimmed by 4 bases and 4 bases, with 15 bases remaining between them. The CDR3 consists of 14 residues. Per germline, CDR1 SGDLS and CDR2 YYNGEE. The DNA of the CDR3 is TGTGCCAGCAGCTCCACTATAAAGGGGTACGAGCAGTACTTC. Translation: CASSSTIKGYEQYF. The full variable domain, completed using reference TRBV9 and TRBJ2-7, is DSGVTQTPKHLITATGQRVTLRCSPRSGDLSVYWYQQSLDQGLQFLIQYYNGEERAKGNILERFSAQQFPDLHSELNLSSLELGDSALYFCASSSTIKGYEQYFGPGTRLTVT.

The sample holds many counts of this clone. The rearrangement links TRBV7-9 to TRBJ2-2; TRBD1 might be the D (5 bases). Germline CDR1 and CDR2: SEHNR and FQNEAQ (reference sequence). This CDR3 has 14 residues. V was pared by 7 bases and J by 3 bases, with 12 bases between. The CDR3 is CASKVGRDTGELFF. The CDR3 DNA is TGTGCCAGCAAGGTCGGCAGGGACACCGGGGAGCTGTTTTTT.